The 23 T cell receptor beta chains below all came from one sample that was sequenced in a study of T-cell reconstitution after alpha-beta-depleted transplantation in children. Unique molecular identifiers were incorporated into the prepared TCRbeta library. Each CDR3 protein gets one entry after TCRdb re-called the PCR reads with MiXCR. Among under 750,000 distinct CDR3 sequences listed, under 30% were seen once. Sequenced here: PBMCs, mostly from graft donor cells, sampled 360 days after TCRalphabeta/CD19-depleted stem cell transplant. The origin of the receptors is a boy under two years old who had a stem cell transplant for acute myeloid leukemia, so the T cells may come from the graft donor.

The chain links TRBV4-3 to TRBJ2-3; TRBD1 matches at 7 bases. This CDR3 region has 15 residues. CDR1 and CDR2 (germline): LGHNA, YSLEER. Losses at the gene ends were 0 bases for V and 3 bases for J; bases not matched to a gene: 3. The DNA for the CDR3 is TGCGCCAGCAGCCAAGACAGGGGGAATACAGATACGCAGTATTTT. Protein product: CASSQDRGNTDTQYF.

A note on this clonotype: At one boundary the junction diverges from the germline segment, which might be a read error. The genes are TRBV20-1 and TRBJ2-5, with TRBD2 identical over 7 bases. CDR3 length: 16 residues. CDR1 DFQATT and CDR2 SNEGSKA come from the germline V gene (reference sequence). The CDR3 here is CCARDRYRLGGETQYF. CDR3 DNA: TGCTGTGCTAGAGATAGGTACCGCCTCGGGGGGGAGACCCAGTACTTC.

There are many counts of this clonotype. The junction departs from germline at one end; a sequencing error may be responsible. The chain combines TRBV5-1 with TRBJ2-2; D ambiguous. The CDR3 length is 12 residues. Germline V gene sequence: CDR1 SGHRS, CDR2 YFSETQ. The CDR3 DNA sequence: TGTGCCAGCAGCTTGCGACCCGGGGAGCTGTTTTTT. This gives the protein CASSLRPGELFF.

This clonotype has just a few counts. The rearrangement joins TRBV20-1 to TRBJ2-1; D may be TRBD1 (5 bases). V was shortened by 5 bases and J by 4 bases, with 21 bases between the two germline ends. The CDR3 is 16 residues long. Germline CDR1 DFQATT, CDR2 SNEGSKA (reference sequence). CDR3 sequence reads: CSALGVLANYYNEQFF. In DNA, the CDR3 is TGCAGTGCTCTAGGGGTCCTCGCCAATTATTACAATGAGCAGTTCTTC.

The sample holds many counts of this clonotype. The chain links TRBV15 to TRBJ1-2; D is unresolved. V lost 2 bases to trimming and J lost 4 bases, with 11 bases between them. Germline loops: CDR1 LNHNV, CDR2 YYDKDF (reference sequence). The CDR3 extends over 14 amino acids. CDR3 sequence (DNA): TGTGCCACCAGCAGAAACACCGAACCCTATGGCTACACCTTC. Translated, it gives CATSRNTEPYGYTF.

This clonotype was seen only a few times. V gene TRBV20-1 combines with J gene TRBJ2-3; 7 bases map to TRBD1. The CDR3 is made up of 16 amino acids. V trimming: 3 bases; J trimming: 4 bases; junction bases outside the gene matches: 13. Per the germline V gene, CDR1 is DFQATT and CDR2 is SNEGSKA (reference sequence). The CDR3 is CSARAGTAPPSDTQYF. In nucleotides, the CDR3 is TGCAGTGCTAGGGCCGGGACAGCACCACCCTCAGATACGCAGTATTTT.

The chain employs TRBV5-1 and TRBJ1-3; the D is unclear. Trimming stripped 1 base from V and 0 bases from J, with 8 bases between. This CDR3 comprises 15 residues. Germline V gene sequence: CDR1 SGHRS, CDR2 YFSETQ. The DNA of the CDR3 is TGCGCCAGCAGCTTGATGGCCTACTCTGGAAACACCATATATTTT. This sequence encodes CASSLMAYSGNTIYF.

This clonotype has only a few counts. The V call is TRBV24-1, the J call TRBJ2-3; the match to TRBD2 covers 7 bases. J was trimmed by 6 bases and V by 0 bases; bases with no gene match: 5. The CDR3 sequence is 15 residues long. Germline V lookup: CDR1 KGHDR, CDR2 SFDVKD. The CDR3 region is CATSDLKGGKDTQYF. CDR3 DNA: TGTGCCACCAGTGATTTGAAGGGAGGGAAGGATACGCAGTATTTT.

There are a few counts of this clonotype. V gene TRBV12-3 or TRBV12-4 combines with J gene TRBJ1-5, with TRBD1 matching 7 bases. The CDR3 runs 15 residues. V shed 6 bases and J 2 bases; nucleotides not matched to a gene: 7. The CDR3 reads CASRSLGQGNQPQHF. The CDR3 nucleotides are TGTGCCAGCAGATCCCTCGGACAGGGCAATCAGCCCCAGCATTTT.

CDR3 DNA sequence: TGTGCCACCAGCAGTATAGCGGGGGGCTACAATGAGCAGTTCTTC. It encodes CATSSIAGGYNEQFF. The chain carries TRBV15 and TRBJ2-1; 10 bases map to TRBD2. CDR3 length equals 15 residues. Germline loops: CDR1 LNHNV, CDR2 YYDKDF (reference sequence). The trim removed 3 bases at V and 3 bases at J, leaving 2 bases unmatched.

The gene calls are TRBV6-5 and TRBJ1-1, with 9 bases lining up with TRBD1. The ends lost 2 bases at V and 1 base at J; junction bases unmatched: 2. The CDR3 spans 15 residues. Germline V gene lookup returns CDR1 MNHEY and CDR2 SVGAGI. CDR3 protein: CASSYGTGRNTEAFF. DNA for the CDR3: TGTGCCAGCAGTTACGGGACAGGGCGGAACACTGAAGCTTTCTTT.

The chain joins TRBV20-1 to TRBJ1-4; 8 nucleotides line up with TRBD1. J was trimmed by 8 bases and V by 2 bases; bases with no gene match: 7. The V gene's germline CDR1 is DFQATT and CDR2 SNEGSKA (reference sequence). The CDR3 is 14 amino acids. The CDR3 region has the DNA TGCAGTGCTAGACAGGGGGCATTTGAGGAAAAACTGTTTTTT. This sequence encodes CSARQGAFEEKLFF.

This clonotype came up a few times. The DNA for the CDR3 is TGCAGTGCTAGAGAGATAGGTGTGATAGGGTCCACCTACGAGCAGTACTTC. It encodes CSAREIGVIGSTYEQYF. This chain connects TRBV20-1 to TRBJ2-7; D unclear. The CDR3 runs 17 residues. Trimming took off 0 bases at V and 2 bases at J, with 20 bases between the two ends. Per germline, CDR1 DFQATT and CDR2 SNEGSKA (reference sequence).

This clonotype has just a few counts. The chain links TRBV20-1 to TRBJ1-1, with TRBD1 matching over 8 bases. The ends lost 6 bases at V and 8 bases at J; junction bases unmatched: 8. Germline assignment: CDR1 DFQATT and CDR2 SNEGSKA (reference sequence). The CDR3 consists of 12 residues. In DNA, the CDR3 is TGCAGTGCCGGGACAGGACAGTGGGAAGCTTTCTTT. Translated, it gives CSAGTGQWEAFF.

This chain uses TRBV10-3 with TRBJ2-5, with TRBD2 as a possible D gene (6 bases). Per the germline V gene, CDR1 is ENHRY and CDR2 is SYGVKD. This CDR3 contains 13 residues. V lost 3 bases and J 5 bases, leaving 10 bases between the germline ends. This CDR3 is CAISEWGEETQYF. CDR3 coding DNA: TGTGCCATCAGTGAATGGGGGGAGGAGACCCAGTACTTC.

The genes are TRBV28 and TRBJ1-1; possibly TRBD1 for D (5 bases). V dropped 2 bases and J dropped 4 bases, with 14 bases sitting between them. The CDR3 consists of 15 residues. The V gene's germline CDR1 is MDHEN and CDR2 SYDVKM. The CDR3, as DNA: TGTGCCAGCAGTTTAAACCTAGACAGACCCACTGAAGCTTTCTTT. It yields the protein CASSLNLDRPTEAFF. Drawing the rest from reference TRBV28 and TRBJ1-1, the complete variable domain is DVKVTQSSRYLVKRTGEKVFLECVQDMDHENMFWYRQDPGLGLRLIYFSYDVKMKEKGDIPEGYSVSREKKERFSLILESASTNQTSMYLCASSLNLDRPTEAFFGQGTRLTVV.

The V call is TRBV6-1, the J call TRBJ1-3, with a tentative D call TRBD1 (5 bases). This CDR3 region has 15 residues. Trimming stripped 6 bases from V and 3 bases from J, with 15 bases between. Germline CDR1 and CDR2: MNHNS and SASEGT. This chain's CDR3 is CASRRGRVFGNTIYF. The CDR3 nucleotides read TGTGCCAGCAGGAGAGGCAGGGTCTTTGGAAACACCATATATTTT.

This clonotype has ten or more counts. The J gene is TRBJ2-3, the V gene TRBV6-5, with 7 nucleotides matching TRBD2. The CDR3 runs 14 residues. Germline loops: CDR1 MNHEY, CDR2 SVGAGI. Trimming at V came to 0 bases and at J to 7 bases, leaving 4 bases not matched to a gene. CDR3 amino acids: CASSYSRTSNTQYF. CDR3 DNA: TGTGCCAGCAGTTACTCGAGGACTAGTAATACGCAGTATTTT.

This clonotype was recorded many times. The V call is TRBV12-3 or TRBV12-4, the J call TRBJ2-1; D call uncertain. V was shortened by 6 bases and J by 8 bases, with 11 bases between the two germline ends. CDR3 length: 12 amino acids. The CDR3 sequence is CASSPMGDEQFF. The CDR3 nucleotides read TGTGCCAGCAGCCCTATGGGTGATGAGCAGTTCTTC.

CDR3 region: CAISRDLTSTDTQYF. CDR3 DNA sequence: TGTGCCATCAGTCGGGACCTTACTAGCACAGATACGCAGTATTTT. The V call is TRBV10-3, the J call TRBJ2-3, with D perhaps assigned TRBD1 or TRBD2 (5 bases each). Deletions cut 5 bases from V and 0 bases from J, with 12 bases between. The CDR3 totals 15 residues. Germline CDR1 reads ENHRY; CDR2 reads SYGVKD.

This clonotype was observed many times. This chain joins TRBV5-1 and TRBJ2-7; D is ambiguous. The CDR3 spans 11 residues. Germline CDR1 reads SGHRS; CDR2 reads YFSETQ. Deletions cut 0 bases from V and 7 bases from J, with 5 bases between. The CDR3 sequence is CASSLVGEQYF. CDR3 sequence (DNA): TGCGCCAGCAGCTTGGTGGGAGAGCAGTACTTC. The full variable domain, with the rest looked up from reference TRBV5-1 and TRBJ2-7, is KAGVTQTPRYLIKTRGQQVTLSCSPISGHRSVSWYQQTPGQGLQFLFEYFSETQRNKGNFPGRFSGRQFSNSRSEMNVSTLELGDSALYLCASSLVGEQYFGPGTRLTVT.

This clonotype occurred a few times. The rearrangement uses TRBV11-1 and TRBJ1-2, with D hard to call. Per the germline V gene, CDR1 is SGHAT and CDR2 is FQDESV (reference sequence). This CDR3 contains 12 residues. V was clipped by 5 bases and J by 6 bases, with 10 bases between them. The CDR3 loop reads CASSQDTNGYTF. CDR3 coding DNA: TGTGCCAGCAGCCAAGACACAAATGGCTACACCTTC.

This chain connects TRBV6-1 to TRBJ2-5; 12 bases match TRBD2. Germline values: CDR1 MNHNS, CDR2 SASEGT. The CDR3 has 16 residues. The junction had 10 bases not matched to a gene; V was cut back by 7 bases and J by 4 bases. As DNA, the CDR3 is TGTGCCAGCATGACTAGCGGGGGCCGGGTAGTAGAGACCCAGTACTTC. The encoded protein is CASMTSGGRVVETQYF.